The T cell receptor beta chain described here comes from a study of T-cell reconstitution after alpha-beta-depleted transplantation in children. This clonotype was found many times. What it binds is not known. Researchers prepared the TCRbeta library using unique molecular identifiers, the study reports. One entry per CDR3 protein, called by TCRdb with MiXCR from the PCR reads. This sample has about 170,000 distinct CDR3 sequences, with 8.5% to 14% found just once. Germline lookup yields CDR1 DFQATT and CDR2 SNEGSKA (reference sequence). The ends were cut back, 1 base at V and 0 bases at J, with 8 bases in the middle. The length of the CDR3 is 14 residues. Study conclusions and caveats: Elevated TCRbeta diversity at day 60 was traced, in some patients, to surviving recipient T cells and thymic progenitors. Newly produced T cells mostly provided counts and TCRbeta diversity after one year, as hyperexpanded clones declined. Alpha-beta T cells about two months after transplant reportedly derived from several hundred expanded graft clones.

The sequenced sample was PBMCs, obtained before TCRalphabeta/CD19-depleted stem cell transplant. The receptor comes from a boy younger than 10 with acute myeloid leukemia, due to receive a stem cell transplant. The genes are TRBV20-1 and TRBJ2-3; tentatively, D is TRBD2 (5 bases). CDR3 sequence reads: CSARGSGSTDTQYF. The CDR3 DNA is TGCAGTGCTAGAGGGAGCGGCAGCACAGATACGCAGTATTTT.